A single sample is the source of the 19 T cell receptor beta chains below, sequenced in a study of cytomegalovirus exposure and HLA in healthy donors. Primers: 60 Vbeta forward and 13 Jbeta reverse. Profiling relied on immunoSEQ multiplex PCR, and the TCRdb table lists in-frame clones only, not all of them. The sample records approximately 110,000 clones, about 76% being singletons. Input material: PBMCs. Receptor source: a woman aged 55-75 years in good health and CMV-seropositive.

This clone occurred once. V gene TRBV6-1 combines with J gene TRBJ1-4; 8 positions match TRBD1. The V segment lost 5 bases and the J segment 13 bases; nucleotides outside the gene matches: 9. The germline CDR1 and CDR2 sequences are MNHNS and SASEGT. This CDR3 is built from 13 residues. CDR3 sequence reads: CASSKDRDGGLFF. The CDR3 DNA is TGTGCCAGCAGTAAGGACAGGGATGGGGGACTGTTTTTT.

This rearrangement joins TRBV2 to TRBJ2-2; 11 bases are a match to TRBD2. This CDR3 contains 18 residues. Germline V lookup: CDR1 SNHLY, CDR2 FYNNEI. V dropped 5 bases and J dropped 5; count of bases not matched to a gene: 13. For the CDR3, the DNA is TGTGCCAGCAGTTGGGGGTTACTAGCGGGAGTAGGAACCGGGGAGCTGTTTTTT. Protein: CASSWGLLAGVGTGELFF.

The CDR3 loop is CASSLGSGTSGESYEQYF. The CDR3 nucleotides are TGTGCCAGCAGCTTAGGCTCCGGGACTAGCGGGGAGTCCTACGAGCAGTACTTC. V gene TRBV13 combines with J gene TRBJ2-7, with TRBD2 matching over 13 bases. Germline V CDR1 and CDR2: PRHDT, FYEKMQ (reference sequence). V dropped 0 bases and J dropped 1; count of bases not matched to a gene: 6. CDR3 length: 18 residues.

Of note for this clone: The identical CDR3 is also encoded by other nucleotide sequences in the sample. For the CDR3, the DNA is TGTGCCAGCAGCTTACGCGTTTTGAACACTGAAGCTTTCTTT. This sequence encodes CASSLRVLNTEAFF. This chain joins TRBV7-2 and TRBJ1-1; D is uncertain. Germline assignment: CDR1 SGHTA and CDR2 FQGNSA. The CDR3 is 14 residues long. V was cut by 2 bases and J by 0 bases, with 7 bases left in between.

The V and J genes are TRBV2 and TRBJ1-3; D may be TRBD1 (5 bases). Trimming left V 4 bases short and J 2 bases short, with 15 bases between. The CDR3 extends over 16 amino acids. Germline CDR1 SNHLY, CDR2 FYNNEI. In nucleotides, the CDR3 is TGTGCCAGCAGTGTCTTTGGAGACAGAACTGGAAACACCATATATTTT. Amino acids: CASSVFGDRTGNTIYF.

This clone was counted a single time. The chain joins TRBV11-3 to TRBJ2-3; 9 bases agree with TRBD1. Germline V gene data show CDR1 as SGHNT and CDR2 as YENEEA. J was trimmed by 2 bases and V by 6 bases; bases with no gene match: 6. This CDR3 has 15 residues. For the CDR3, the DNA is TGTGCCAGCAGTCTGGGACAGGGAAACACAGATACGCAGTATTTT. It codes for CASSLGQGNTDTQYF.

The chain's CDR3 is CASSSGAAGGETQYF. The CDR3, as DNA: TGCGCCAGCAGCTCGGGAGCGGCGGGGGGGGAGACCCAGTACTTC. This chain connects TRBV5-1 to TRBJ2-5, with 9 bases lining up with TRBD2. The length of the CDR3 is 15 residues. CDR1 is SGHRS and CDR2 is YFSETQ in the germline V gene. The junction had 8 bases not matched to a gene; V was cut back by 3 bases and J by 5 bases. Together with reference TRBV5-1 and TRBJ2-5, the CDR3 gives the full variable domain: KAGVTQTPRYLIKTRGQQVTLSCSPISGHRSVSWYQQTPGQGLQFLFEYFSETQRNKGNFPGRFSGRQFSNSRSEMNVSTLELGDSALYLCASSSGAAGGETQYFGPGTRLLVL.

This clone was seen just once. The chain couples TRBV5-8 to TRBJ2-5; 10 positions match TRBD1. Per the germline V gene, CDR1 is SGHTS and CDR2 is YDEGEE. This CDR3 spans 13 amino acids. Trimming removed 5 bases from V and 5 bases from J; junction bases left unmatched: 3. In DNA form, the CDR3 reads TGTGCCAGCAGGCGGACAGGGGGTGAGACCCAGTACTTC. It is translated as CASRRTGGETQYF.

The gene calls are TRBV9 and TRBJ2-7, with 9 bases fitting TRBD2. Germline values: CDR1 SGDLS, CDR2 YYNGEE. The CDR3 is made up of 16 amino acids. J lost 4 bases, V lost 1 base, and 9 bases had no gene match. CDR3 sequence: CASSVHEAGGRYEQYF. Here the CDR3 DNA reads TGTGCCAGCAGCGTACACGAAGCGGGGGGCAGATACGAGCAGTACTTC.

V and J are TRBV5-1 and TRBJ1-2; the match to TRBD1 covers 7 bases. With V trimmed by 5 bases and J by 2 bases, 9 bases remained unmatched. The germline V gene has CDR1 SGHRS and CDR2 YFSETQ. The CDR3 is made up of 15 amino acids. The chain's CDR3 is CASSKSGDRNYGYTF. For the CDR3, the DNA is TGCGCCAGCAGTAAGTCCGGGGACAGAAACTATGGCTACACCTTC.

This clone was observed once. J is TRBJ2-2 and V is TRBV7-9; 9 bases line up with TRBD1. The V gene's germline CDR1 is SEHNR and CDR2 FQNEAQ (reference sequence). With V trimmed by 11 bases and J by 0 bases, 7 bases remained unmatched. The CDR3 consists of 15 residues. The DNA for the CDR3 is TGTGCCGCAACAACAGGGGGCGCGAACACCGGGGAGCTGTTTTTT. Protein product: CAATTGGANTGELFF.

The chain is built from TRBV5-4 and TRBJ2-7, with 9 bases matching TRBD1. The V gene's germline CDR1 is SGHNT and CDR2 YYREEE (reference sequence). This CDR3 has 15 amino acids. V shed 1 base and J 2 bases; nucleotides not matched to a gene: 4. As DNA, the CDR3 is TGTGCCAGCAGCTTGCCGGGACAGGGTACCTACGAGCAGTACTTC. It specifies CASSLPGQGTYEQYF.

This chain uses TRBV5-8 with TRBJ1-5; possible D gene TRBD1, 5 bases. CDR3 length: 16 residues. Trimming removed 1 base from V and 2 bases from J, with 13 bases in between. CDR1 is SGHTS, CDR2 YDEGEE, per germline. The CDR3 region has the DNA TGTGCCAGCAGCTTGAGGGAAGGGGCAGGCAATCAGCCCCAGCATTTT. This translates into CASSLREGAGNQPQHF.

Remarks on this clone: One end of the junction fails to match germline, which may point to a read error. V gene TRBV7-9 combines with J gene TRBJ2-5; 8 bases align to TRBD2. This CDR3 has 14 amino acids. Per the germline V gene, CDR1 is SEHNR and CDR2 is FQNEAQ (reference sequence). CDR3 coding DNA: TGTGCCAGCAGCTTAGAGCAGCGGGGGTTATCGGTGGACTTC. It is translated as CASSLEQRGLSVDF.

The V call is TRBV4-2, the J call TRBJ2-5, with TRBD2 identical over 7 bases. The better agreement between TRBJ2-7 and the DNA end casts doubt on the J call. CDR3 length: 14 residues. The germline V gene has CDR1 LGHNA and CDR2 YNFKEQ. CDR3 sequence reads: CASSQEGGAYEQYF. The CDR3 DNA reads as TGTGCCAGCAGCCAAGAGGGGGGGGCCTACGAGCAGTACTTC.

The CDR3 DNA follows: TGCAGCGTCAGGACAGGACATGGCTACACCTTC. Translation: CSVRTGHGYTF. This chain uses TRBV29-1 with TRBJ1-2, with TRBD1 matching 7 bases. Germline lookup yields CDR1 SQVTM and CDR2 ANQGSEA. The V segment lost 6 bases and the J segment 6 bases; nucleotides outside the gene matches: 4. This CDR3 has 11 residues. The full variable domain, in which reference TRBV29-1 and TRBJ1-2 provide the parts outside the CDR3, is SAVISQKPSRDICQRGTSLTIQCQVDSQVTMMFWYRQQPGQSLTLIATANQGSEATYESGFVIDKFPISRPNLTFSTLTVSNMSPEDSSIYLCSVRTGHGYTFGSGTRLTVV.

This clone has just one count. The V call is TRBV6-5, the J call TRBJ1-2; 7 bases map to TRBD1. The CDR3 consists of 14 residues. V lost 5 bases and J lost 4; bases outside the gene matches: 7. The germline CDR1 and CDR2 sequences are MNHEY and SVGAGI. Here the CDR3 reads CASSPTGAPYGYTF. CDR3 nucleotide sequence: TGTGCCAGCAGTCCTACAGGGGCCCCCTATGGCTACACCTTC.

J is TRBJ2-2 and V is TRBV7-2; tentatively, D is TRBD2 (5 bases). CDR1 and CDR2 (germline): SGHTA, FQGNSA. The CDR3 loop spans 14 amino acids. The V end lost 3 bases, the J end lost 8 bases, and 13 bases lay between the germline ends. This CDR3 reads CASSLMRERGELFF. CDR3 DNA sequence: TGTGCCAGCAGCTTGATGAGGGAAAGGGGGGAGCTGTTTTTT. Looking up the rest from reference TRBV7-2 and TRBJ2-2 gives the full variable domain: GAGVSQSPSNKVTEKGKDVELRCDPISGHTALYWYRQSLGQGLEFLIYFQGNSAPDKSGLPSDRFSAERTGGSVSTLTIQRTQQEDSAVYLCASSLMRERGELFFGEGSRLTVL.

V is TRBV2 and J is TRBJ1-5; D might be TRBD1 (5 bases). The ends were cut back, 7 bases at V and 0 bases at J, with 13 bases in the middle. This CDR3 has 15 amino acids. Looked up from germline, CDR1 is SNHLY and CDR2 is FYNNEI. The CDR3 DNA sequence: TGTGCCAGCAAGCGGGGGGGAGATAGCAATCAGCCCCAGCATTTT. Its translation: CASKRGGDSNQPQHF.